Sequencing of this TCR beta chain was carried out in a study of blood T cell repertoires in COVID-19. Study in general: The study drew acute and convalescent COVID-19 samples from the United States, Italy and Spain.

Germline values: CDR1 SGHVS, CDR2 FQNEAQ. The CDR3 consists of 15 residues. V gave up 1 base and J gave up 5 bases, with 14 bases separating them. Seattle patient enrollment occurred during active infection, with longitudinal follow-up thereafter. The data were produced by immunoSEQ multiplex PCR, yet TCRdb's version contains in-frame clones alone and is incomplete. The sample records roughly 230,000 clones, about 90% being singletons. The J gene is TRBJ2-5, the V gene TRBV7-8; possibly TRBD2 for D (6 bases). The sample was peripheral blood. The TCR was taken from a woman aged 60-75 years with COVID-19, enrolled during active disease. The CDR3 DNA reads TGTGCCAGCAGCTTAGGGAGGGGATATCGGGAGACCCAGTACTTC. Translation: CASSLGRGYRETQYF.